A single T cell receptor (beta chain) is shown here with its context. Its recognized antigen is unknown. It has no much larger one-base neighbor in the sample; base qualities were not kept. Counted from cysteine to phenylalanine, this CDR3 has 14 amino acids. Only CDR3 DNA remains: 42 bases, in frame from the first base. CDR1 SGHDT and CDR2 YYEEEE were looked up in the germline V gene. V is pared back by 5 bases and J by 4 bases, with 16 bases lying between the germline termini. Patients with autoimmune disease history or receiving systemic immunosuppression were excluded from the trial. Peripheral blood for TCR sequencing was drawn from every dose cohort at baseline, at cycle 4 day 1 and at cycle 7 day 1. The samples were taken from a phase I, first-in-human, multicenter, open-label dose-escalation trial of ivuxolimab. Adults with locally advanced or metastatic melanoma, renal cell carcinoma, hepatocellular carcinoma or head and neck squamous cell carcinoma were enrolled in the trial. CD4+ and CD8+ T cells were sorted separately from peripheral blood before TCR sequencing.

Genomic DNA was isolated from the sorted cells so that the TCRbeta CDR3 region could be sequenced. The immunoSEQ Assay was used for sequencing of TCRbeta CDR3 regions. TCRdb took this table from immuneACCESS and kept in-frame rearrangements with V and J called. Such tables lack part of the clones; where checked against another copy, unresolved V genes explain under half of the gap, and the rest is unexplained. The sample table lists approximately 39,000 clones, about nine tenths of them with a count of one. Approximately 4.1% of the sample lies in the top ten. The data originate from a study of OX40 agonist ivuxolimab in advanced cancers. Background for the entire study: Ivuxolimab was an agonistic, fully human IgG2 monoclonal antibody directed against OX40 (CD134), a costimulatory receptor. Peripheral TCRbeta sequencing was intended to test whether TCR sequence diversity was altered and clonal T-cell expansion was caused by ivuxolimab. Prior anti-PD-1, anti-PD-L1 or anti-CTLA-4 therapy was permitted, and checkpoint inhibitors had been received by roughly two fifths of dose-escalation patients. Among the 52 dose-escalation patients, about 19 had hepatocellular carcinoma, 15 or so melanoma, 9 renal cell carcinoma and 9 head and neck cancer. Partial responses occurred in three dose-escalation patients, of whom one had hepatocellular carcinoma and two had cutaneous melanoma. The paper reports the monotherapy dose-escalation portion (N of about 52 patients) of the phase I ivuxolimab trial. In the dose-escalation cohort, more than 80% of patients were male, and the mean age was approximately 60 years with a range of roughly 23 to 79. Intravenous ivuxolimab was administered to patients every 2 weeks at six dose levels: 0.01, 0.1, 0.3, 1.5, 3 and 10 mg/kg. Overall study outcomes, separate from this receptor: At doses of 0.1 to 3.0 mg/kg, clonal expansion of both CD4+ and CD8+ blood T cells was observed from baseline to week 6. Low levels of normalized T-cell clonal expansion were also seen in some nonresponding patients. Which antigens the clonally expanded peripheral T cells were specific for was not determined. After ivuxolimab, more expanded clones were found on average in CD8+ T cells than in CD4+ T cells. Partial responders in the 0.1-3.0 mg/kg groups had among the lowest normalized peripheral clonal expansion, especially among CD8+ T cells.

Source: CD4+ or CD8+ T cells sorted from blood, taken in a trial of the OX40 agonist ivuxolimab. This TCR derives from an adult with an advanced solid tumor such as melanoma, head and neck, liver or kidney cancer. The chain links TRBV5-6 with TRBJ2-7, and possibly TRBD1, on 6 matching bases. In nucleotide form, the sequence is TGTGCCAGCAGACTCGCTGGGGGCCTTTACGAGCAGTACTTC. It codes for CASRLAGGLYEQYF.